This T cell receptor (beta chain) was observed in a study of quantifying T cell responses using KT2 cells. Whole-study context: Reverse transcription used primers in the TCR alpha and beta constant regions.

This clonotype has just a few counts. The antigen is not known. Known numbers of the T cell clone KT2 were added to PBMC. A single-stranded UMI oligo with SP2 sequence was ligated to cDNA 3' ends. First-round PCR used approximately 4 cycles and beta primers RC1.1 and RC1.2 covering TRBC1 and TRBC2. TCRdb processed the UMI-ligation and nested PCR reads anew with MiXCR; each CDR3 protein has one entry. The table lists some 34,000 distinct CDR3 sequences, 9% to 12% of them singletons. CDR3 length equals 14 residues. V lost 3 bases, J lost 5 bases, and 13 bases lay in between. Germline V gene lookup returns CDR1 LNHDA and CDR2 SQIVND (reference sequence). Study results and caveats: Even the lowest spike-in, about one KT2 cell per 100,000 PBMC, yielded detectable KT2 sequences.

The chain employs TRBV19 and TRBJ1-1; the D gene is possibly TRBD1 (6 bases). The TCR sequence derives from a human donor. The specimen sequenced was PBMCs spiked with cells of the T cell clone KT2. CDR3 residues: CASSMPDSGTEAFF. CDR3 nucleotides: TGTGCCAGTAGTATGCCGGACAGTGGGACTGAAGCTTTCTTT. The full variable domain, rest sourced from reference TRBV19 and TRBJ1-1, is DGGITQSPKYLFRKEGQNVTLSCEQNLNHDAMYWYRQDPGQGLRLIYYSQIVNDFQKGDIAEGYSVSREKKESFPLTVTSAQKNPTAFYLCASSMPDSGTEAFFGQGTRLTVV.